The 26 T cell receptor beta chains below all came from one sample that was sequenced in a study of cytomegalovirus exposure and HLA in healthy donors. Sequencing was performed with immunoSEQ multiplex PCR; in TCRdb, only in-frame clones are kept and a portion is missing. The repertoire holds some 70,000 clones, around 95% seen once, with 2% to 2.5% in the top ten. The sequencing input was PBMCs. Receptors were obtained from a man between 18 and 29 years old in good health and CMV-seronegative.

The CDR3 nucleotides read TGTGCCACCTCATCAAACACATGGCATAGCAATCAGCCCCAGCATTTT. This translates into CATSSNTWHSNQPQHF. The chain carries TRBV19 and TRBJ1-5; D is unresolved. The V gene lost 10 bases and the J gene lost 0 bases, with 19 bases spanning the gap. Per the germline V gene, CDR1 is LNHDA and CDR2 is SQIVND (reference sequence). CDR3 length: 16 residues.

This clone was found once. The CDR3 nucleotides read TGTGCCAGCACTGGACAGGCGGAGGGCTACACCTTC. Its translation: CASTGQAEGYTF. This chain joins TRBV2 and TRBJ1-2; 7 bases are a match to TRBD1. J gave up 8 bases and V 7 bases, and 7 bases lay outside the gene matches. This CDR3 contains 12 residues. Germline V gene sequence: CDR1 SNHLY, CDR2 FYNNEI.

CDR3 nucleotide sequence: TGCGCCATTACTACCGACCGCCACGGCTACACCTTC. It specifies CAITTDRHGYTF. The V gene is TRBV23-1, the J gene TRBJ1-2, with D uncertain. TRBV23-1 carries the ORF label, with uncertain function. With 10 bases removed from V and 8 bases from J, the gap between germline ends came to 17 bases. This CDR3 comprises 12 residues.

This chain connects TRBV28 to TRBJ1-1; 8 bases match TRBD1. CDR1 is MDHEN, CDR2 SYDVKM, per germline. J gave up 5 bases and V 6 bases, and 5 bases lay outside the gene matches. The CDR3 runs to 13 residues. The CDR3 loop is CASREQGGTEAFF. The CDR3, as DNA: TGTGCCAGCAGGGAACAGGGGGGTACTGAAGCTTTCTTT.

This clone was detected once. The rearrangement uses TRBV9 and TRBJ2-7, with 8 positions matching TRBD2. The V gene end was trimmed by 4 bases and the J gene end by 3 bases; junction bases not matched to a gene: 15. In germline, CDR1 is SGDLS, CDR2 YYNGEE. This CDR3 has 17 amino acids. The CDR3 DNA is TGTGCCAGCAGCTCCGGAGCAGCGGGAGTCCCAGGCTACGAGCAGTACTTC. Translated: CASSSGAAGVPGYEQYF.

The V gene is TRBV6-5, the J gene TRBJ1-1; 8 bases fit TRBD1. In germline, CDR1 is MNHEY, CDR2 SVGAGI. The CDR3 has 16 residues. Losses at the gene ends were 2 bases for V and 6 bases for J; bases not matched to a gene: 11. CDR3 loop: CASSYRSRGRGPEAFF. The DNA for the CDR3 is TGTGCCAGCAGTTACCGATCCAGGGGGCGCGGACCTGAAGCTTTCTTT.

V gene TRBV30 combines with J gene TRBJ2-1, with 9 bases identical to TRBD2. Germline assignment: CDR1 GTSNPN and CDR2 SVGIG (reference sequence). The length of the CDR3 is 15 residues. Trimming cost V 1 base and J 5 bases; bases outside gene matches: 6. The CDR3 spells CAWSGRTSVNNEQFF. The DNA of the CDR3 is TGTGCCTGGAGTGGCCGGACTAGCGTAAACAATGAGCAGTTCTTC.

The chain carries TRBV7-6 and TRBJ1-1; D gene ambiguous. The CDR3 length is 14 residues. Trimming pared 1 base from V and 1 base from J, leaving 7 bases between. The V gene's germline CDR1 is SGHVS and CDR2 FNYEAQ. The CDR3 is CASSLVGENTEAFF. DNA of the CDR3: TGTGCCAGCAGCTTAGTCGGGGAGAACACTGAAGCTTTCTTT.

V and J are TRBV19 and TRBJ2-1; 8 bases are shared with TRBD2. Germline-derived CDR1 and CDR2 are LNHDA and SQIVND (reference sequence). This CDR3 comprises 17 residues. Trimming cost V 4 bases and J 9 bases; bases outside gene matches: 17. The CDR3 reads CASSSGRSSGSLSEQFF. The CDR3 coding sequence is TGTGCCAGTAGTAGCGGAAGGTCGAGCGGGAGCTTGAGTGAGCAGTTCTTC.

This clone appeared once. This chain uses TRBV2 with TRBJ2-5, with 11 nucleotides matching TRBD2. Per germline, CDR1 SNHLY and CDR2 FYNNEI. CDR3 length: 15 amino acids. V gave up 6 bases and J gave up 5 bases; unmatched junction bases: 8. CDR3: CASRGLAGGSETQYF. CDR3 sequence (DNA): TGTGCCAGCAGGGGTTTAGCGGGAGGGAGTGAGACCCAGTACTTC.

This chain links TRBV5-1 with TRBJ2-7, with D perhaps TRBD2 (6 bases). Trimming stripped 4 bases from V and 1 base from J, with 15 bases between. The CDR3 covers 15 residues. CDR1 and CDR2 from the germline V gene are SGHRS and YFSETQ. CDR3 DNA: TGCGCCAGCAGCCTTGGGCCGGGACTTTCCTACGAGCAGTACTTC. It encodes CASSLGPGLSYEQYF.

The chain has TRBV6-5 and TRBJ1-4; D is unclear. V gave up 5 bases and J gave up 0 bases, with 7 bases separating them. Germline V gene lookup returns CDR1 MNHEY and CDR2 SVGAGI. CDR3 length: 14 residues. As DNA, the CDR3 is TGTGCCAGCAGTCTCGGTGCAACTAATGAAAAACTGTTTTTT. Translation: CASSLGATNEKLFF.

This chain links TRBV6-5 with TRBJ1-2, with D perhaps TRBD1 (6 bases). V was clipped by 6 bases and J by 7 bases, with 15 bases between them. The length of the CDR3 is 13 residues. Germline CDR1 is MNHEY and CDR2 is SVGAGI. CDR3 sequence: CASRDPGGFGYTF. In DNA form, the CDR3 reads TGTGCCAGCAGAGACCCGGGGGGCTTTGGCTACACCTTC.

The gene calls are TRBV10-3 and TRBJ1-4, with D perhaps matching TRBD1 (5 bases). V lost 2 bases and J lost 3, with 10 bases in between. The CDR3 is 15 amino acids. CDR1 is ENHRY, CDR2 SYGVKD, per germline. The CDR3 DNA sequence: TGTGCCATCAGTGAGGCGGGACCGCCTAATGAAAAACTGTTTTTT. Translation: CAISEAGPPNEKLFF.

The V gene is TRBV5-6, the J gene TRBJ2-3, with D possibly matching TRBD1 (5 bases). Germline CDR1 reads SGHDT; CDR2 reads YYEEEE. This CDR3 spans 15 amino acids. Between the trimmed V and J ends, which lost 1 base and 4 bases, there was a span of 13 bases. CDR3 in DNA: TGTGCCAGCAGCTTGAAGGCAGGGCAAGCAGATACGCAGTATTTT. Protein product: CASSLKAGQADTQYF.

V gene TRBV4-1 combines with J gene TRBJ2-7, with 10 positions matching TRBD1. Looked up from germline, CDR1 is MGHRA and CDR2 is YSYEKL. The V and J ends lost 3 bases and 4 bases, in that order; junction bases with no gene match: 3. This CDR3 is built from 14 residues. The CDR3 DNA reads TGCGCCAGCAGCCATCCGGGACAGGGGTACGAGCAGTACTTC. Translating it yields CASSHPGQGYEQYF.

The chain recombines TRBV9 with TRBJ2-3, with D perhaps matching TRBD1 (6 bases). Germline V gene sequence: CDR1 SGDLS, CDR2 YYNGEE. Trimming left V 6 bases short and J 3 bases short, with 11 bases between. CDR3 length equals 13 residues. The CDR3 loop is CASTGQKTDTQYF. CDR3 nucleotides: TGTGCCAGCACTGGACAGAAGACAGATACGCAGTATTTT.

The CDR3 DNA follows: TGTGCCAGCAGCACATACAGCTTTCTCTATGGCTACACCTTC. This sequence encodes CASSTYSFLYGYTF. The chain couples TRBV7-2 to TRBJ1-2; D gene ambiguous. Germline V gene sequence: CDR1 SGHTA, CDR2 FQGNSA. Trimming removed 5 bases from V and 4 bases from J, with 14 bases in between. The CDR3 has 14 residues.

The rearrangement joins TRBV5-4 to TRBJ2-5; 14 bases map to TRBD2. This CDR3 has 16 residues. Germline V gives CDR1 SGHNT, CDR2 YYREEE (reference sequence). The V segment lost 4 bases and the J segment 5 bases; nucleotides outside the gene matches: 7. Here the CDR3 reads CASSARLAGGGETQYF. CDR3 DNA sequence: TGTGCCAGCAGCGCCCGACTAGCGGGAGGGGGGGAGACCCAGTACTTC.

DNA of the CDR3: TGTGCCAGCAGCTCTACTGGGGACAGGGGCACCGGGGAGCTGTTTTTT. Translated: CASSSTGDRGTGELFF. V and J are TRBV13 and TRBJ2-2, with 10 bases matching TRBD1. Per germline, CDR1 PRHDT and CDR2 FYEKMQ (reference sequence). There are 16 residues in the CDR3. V lost 4 bases and J lost 4; bases outside the gene matches: 6.

V gene TRBV18 combines with J gene TRBJ2-2; D is unresolved. The V end lost 2 bases, the J end lost 0 bases, and 7 bases lay between the germline ends. Germline assignment: CDR1 KGHSH and CDR2 LQKENI. This CDR3 region has 15 residues. The CDR3 sequence is CASSPEAANTGELFF. The CDR3 DNA sequence: TGTGCCAGCTCACCAGAGGCCGCGAACACCGGGGAGCTGTTTTTT. Variable domain in full (rest from reference TRBV18 and TRBJ2-2): NAGVMQNPRHLVRRRGQEARLRCSPMKGHSHVYWYRQLPEEGLKFMVYLQKENIIDESGMPKERFSAEFPKEGPSILRIQQVVRGDSAAYFCASSPEAANTGELFFGEGSRLTVL.

The V and J genes are TRBV18 and TRBJ2-7, with D possibly matching TRBD1 (6 bases). Trimming pared 1 base from V and 2 bases from J, leaving 12 bases between. Germline V gene data show CDR1 as KGHSH and CDR2 as LQKENI. The CDR3 consists of 15 residues. The CDR3 loop reads CASSPQRTVTYEQYF. DNA of the CDR3: TGTGCCAGCTCACCACAGAGGACAGTCACCTACGAGCAGTACTTC.

V gene TRBV28 combines with J gene TRBJ1-2, with no clear D. V gave up 3 bases and J gave up 0 bases, with 8 bases separating them. Germline assignment: CDR1 MDHEN and CDR2 SYDVKM. The CDR3 sequence is 14 residues long. The CDR3 loop is CASSLAEANYGYTF. The CDR3 nucleotides are TGTGCCAGCAGTTTGGCAGAGGCTAACTATGGCTACACCTTC.

This chain connects TRBV5-1 to TRBJ1-1, with 7 positions matching TRBD1. Germline trimming cut 4 bases from V and 3 bases from J; bases unmatched to any gene: 9. This CDR3 has 15 amino acids. From germline, CDR1 is SGHRS and CDR2 YFSETQ. The chain's CDR3 is CASSPQQTGHTEAFF. In DNA, the CDR3 is TGCGCCAGCAGCCCGCAACAGACAGGGCACACTGAAGCTTTCTTT.

The count of this clone is one. The chain links TRBV28 to TRBJ2-7, with 9 bases matching TRBD2. This CDR3 has 15 residues. J gave up 4 bases and V 5 bases, and 9 bases lay outside the gene matches. CDR1 and CDR2 (germline): MDHEN, SYDVKM. The CDR3 is CASSVSGRGSYEQYF. The CDR3 region has the DNA TGTGCCAGCAGTGTTAGCGGGAGAGGCAGTTACGAGCAGTACTTC.

V gene TRBV4-1 combines with J gene TRBJ2-1; tentative D call: TRBD2 (6 bases). The CDR3 runs to 17 residues. The V and J ends lost 2 bases and 0 bases respectively, with 14 bases between them. Germline lookup yields CDR1 MGHRA and CDR2 YSYEKL. The DNA for the CDR3 is TGCGCCAGCAGCCAACCGCTAGCGCCTAGCTCCTACAATGAGCAGTTCTTC. Protein sequence: CASSQPLAPSSYNEQFF.